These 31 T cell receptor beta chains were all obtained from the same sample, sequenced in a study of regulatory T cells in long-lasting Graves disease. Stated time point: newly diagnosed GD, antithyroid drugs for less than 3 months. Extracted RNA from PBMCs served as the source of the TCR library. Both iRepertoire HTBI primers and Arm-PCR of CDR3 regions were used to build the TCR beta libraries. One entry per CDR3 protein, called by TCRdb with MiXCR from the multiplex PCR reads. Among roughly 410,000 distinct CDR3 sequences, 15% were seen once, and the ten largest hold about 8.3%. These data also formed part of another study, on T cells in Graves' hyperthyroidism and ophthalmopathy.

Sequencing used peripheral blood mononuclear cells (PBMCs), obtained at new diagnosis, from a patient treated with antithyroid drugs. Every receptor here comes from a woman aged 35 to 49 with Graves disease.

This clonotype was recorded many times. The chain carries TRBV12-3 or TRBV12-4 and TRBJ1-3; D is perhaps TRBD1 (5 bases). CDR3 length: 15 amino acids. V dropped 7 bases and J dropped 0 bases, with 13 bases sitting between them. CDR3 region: CASMLMGVSGNTIYF. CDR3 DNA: TGTGCCAGCATGCTGATGGGGGTCTCTGGAAACACCATATATTTT.

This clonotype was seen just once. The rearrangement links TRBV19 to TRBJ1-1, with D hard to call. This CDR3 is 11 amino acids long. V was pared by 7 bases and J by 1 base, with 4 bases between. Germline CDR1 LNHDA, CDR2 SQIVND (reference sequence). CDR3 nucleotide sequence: TGTGCCAGTATGTCGAACACTGAAGCTTTCTTT. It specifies CASMSNTEAFF.

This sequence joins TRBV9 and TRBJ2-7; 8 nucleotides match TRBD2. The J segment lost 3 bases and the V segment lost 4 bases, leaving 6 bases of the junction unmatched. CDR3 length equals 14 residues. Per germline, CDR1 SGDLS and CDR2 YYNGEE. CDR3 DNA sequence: TGTGCCAGCAGCAAAACGGGAGGGATCTACGAGCAGTACTTC. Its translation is CASSKTGGIYEQYF.

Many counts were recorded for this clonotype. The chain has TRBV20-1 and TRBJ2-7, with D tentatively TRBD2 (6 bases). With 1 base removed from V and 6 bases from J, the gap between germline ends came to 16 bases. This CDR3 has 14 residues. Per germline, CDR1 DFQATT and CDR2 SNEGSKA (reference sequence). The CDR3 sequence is CSARVPTSRREQYF. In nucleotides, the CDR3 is TGCAGTGCTAGAGTCCCGACTAGTAGGCGCGAGCAGTACTTC.

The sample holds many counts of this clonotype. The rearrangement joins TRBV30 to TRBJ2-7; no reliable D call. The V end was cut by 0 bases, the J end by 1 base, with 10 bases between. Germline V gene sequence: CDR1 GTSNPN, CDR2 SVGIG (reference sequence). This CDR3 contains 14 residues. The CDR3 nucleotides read TGTGCCTGGAGTGTACACAGTTCTTCCTACGAGCAGTACTTC. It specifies CAWSVHSSSYEQYF.

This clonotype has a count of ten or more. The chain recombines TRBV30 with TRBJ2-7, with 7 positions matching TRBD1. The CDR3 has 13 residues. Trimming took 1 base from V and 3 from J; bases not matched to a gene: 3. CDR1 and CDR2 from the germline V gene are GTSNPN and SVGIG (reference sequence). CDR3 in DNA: TGTGCCTGGAGTGGGGGACAGCACTACGAGCAGTACTTC. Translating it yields CAWSGGQHYEQYF.

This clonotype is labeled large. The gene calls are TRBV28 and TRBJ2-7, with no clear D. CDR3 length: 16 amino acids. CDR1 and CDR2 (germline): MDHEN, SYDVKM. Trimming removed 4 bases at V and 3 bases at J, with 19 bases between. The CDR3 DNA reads TGTGCCAGCAGTTCCCGAATAAAGGGTGGCAACTACGAGCAGTACTTC. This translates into CASSSRIKGGNYEQYF.

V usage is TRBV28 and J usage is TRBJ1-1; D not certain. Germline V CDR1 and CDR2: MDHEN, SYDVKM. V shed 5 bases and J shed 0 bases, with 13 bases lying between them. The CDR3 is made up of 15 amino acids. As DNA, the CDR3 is TGTGCCAGCAGTCCCTGGACCGAGGTGAACACTGAAGCTTTCTTT. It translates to CASSPWTEVNTEAFF. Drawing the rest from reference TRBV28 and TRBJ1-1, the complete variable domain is DVKVTQSSRYLVKRTGEKVFLECVQDMDHENMFWYRQDPGLGLRLIYFSYDVKMKEKGDIPEGYSVSREKKERFSLILESASTNQTSMYLCASSPWTEVNTEAFFGQGTRLTVV.

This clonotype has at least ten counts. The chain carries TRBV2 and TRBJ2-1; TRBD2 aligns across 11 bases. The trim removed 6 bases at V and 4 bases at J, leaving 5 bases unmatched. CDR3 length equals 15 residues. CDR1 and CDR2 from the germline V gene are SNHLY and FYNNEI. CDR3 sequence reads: CASRETSGSYNEQFF. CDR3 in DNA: TGTGCCAGCAGAGAAACTAGCGGGAGTTACAATGAGCAGTTCTTC.

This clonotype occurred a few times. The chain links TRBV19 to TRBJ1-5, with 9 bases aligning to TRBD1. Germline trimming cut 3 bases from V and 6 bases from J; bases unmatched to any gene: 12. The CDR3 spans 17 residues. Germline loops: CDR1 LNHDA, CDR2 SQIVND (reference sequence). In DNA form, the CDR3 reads TGTGCCAGTAGTATGGGGACAGGGATGTTAGGCTCTCAGCCCCAGCATTTT. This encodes CASSMGTGMLGSQPQHF. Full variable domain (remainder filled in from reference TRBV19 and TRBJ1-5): DGGITQSPKYLFRKEGQNVTLSCEQNLNHDAMYWYRQDPGQGLRLIYYSQIVNDFQKGDIAEGYSVSREKKESFPLTVTSAQKNPTAFYLCASSMGTGMLGSQPQHFGDGTRLSIL.

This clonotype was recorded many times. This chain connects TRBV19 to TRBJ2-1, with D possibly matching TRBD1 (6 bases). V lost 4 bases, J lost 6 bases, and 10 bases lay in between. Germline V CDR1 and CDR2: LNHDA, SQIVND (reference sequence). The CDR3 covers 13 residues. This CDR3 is CASSTTGPNEQFF. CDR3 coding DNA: TGTGCCAGTAGTACGACAGGCCCCAATGAGCAGTTCTTC.

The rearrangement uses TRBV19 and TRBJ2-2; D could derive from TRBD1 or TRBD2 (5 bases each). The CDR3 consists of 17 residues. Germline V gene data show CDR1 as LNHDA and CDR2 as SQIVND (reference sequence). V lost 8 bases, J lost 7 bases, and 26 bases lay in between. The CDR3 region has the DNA TGTGCCAGTTCCCTTCTCCGGGACGGACGGTCGGGCGGGGAGCTGTTTTTT. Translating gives CASSLLRDGRSGGELFF.

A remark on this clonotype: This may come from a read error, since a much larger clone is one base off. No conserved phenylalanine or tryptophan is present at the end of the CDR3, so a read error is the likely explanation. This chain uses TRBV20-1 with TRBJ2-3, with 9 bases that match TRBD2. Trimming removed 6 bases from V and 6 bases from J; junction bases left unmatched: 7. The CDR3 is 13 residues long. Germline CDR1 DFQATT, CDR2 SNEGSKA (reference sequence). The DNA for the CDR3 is TGCAGTGCAGGGCGGGAGGGTATGGATACGCAGTATCTT. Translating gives CSAGREGMDTQYL.

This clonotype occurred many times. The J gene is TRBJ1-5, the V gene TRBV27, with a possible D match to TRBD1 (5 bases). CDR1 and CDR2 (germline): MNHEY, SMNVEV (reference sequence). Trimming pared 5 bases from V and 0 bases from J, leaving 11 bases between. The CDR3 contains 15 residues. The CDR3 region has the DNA TGTGCCAGCAGTCAACCCGGGACTAGCAATCAGCCCCAGCATTTT. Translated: CASSQPGTSNQPQHF.

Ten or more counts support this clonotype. The DNA for the CDR3 is TGTGCCAGCAGCTTAACTTCAGGGCAGGCTGAAGCTTTCTTT. It specifies CASSLTSGQAEAFF. This chain connects TRBV7-8 to TRBJ1-1; tentative D call: TRBD1 (5 bases). CDR1 and CDR2 (germline): SGHVS, FQNEAQ. V was clipped by 2 bases and J by 6 bases, with 13 bases between them. The length of the CDR3 is 14 residues.

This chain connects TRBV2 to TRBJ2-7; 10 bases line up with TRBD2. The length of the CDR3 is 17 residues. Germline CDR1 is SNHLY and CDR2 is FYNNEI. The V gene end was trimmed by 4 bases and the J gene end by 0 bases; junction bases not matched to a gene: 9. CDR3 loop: CASSGGSGRTSSYEQYF. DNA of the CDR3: TGTGCCAGCAGTGGCGGTAGCGGGAGGACGAGCTCCTACGAGCAGTACTTC.

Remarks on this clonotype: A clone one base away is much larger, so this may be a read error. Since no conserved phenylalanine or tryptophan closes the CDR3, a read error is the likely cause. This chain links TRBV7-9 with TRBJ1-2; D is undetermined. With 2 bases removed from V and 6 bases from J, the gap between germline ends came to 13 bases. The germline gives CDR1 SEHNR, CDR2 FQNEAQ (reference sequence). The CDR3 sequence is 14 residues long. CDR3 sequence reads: CASSLSSREDGYTL. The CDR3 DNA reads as TGTGCCAGCAGCTTAAGCAGCCGGGAGGATGGCTACACCCTC.

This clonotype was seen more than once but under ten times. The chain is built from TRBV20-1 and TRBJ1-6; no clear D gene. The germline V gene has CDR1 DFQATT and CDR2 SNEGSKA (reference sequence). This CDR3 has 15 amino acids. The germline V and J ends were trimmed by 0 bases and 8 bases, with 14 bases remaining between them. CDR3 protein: CSARDGPSRHSPLHF. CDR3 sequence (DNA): TGCAGTGCTAGAGATGGGCCCAGCCGGCATTCACCCCTCCACTTT.

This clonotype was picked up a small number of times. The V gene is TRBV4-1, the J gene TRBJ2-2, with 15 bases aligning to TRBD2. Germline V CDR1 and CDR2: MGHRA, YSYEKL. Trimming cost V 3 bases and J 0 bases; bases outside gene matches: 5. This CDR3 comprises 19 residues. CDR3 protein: CASSHPGLAGGTNTGELFF. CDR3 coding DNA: TGCGCCAGCAGCCACCCCGGACTAGCGGGAGGGACGAACACCGGGGAGCTGTTTTTT.

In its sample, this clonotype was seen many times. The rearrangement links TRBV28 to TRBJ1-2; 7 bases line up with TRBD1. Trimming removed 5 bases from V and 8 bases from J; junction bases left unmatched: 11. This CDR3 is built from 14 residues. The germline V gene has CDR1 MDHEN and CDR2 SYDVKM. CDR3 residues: CASSPQTGTWGYTF. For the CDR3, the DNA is TGTGCCAGCAGTCCCCAGACAGGGACCTGGGGCTACACCTTC.

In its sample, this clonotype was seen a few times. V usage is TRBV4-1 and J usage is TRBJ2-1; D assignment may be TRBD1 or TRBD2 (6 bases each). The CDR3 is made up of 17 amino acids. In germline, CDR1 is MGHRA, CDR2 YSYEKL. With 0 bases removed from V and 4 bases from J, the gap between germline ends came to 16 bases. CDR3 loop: CASSQDPRRGTYNEQFF. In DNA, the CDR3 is TGCGCCAGCAGCCAAGACCCCCGCCGCGGGACATACAATGAGCAGTTCTTC.

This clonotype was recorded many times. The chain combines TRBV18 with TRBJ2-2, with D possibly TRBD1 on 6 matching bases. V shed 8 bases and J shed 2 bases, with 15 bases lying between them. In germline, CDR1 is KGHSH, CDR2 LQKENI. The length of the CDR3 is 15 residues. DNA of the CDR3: TGTGCCAGCAGCCAGGGACACCTCAACACCGGGGAGCTGTTTTTT. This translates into CASSQGHLNTGELFF.

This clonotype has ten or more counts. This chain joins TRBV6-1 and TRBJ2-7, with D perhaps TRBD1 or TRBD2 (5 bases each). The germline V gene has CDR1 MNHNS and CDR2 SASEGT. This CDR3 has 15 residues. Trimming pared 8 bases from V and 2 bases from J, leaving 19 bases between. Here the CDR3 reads CASPPGRVPTYEQYF. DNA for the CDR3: TGTGCCAGCCCTCCGGGGCGGGTCCCTACCTACGAGCAGTACTTC.

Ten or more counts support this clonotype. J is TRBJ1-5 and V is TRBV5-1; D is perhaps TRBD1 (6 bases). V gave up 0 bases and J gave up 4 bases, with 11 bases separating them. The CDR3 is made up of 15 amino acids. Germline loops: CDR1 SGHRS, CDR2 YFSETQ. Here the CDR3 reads CASSLVIRGNQPQHF. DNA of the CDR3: TGCGCCAGCAGCTTGGTGATTAGGGGGAATCAGCCCCAGCATTTT.

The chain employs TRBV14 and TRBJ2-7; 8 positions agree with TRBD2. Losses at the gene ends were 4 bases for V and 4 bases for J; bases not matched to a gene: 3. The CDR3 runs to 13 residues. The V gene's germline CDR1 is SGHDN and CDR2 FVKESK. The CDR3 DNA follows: TGTGCCAGCAGCCCGGGGGGGGTTTACGAGCAGTACTTC. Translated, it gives CASSPGGVYEQYF.

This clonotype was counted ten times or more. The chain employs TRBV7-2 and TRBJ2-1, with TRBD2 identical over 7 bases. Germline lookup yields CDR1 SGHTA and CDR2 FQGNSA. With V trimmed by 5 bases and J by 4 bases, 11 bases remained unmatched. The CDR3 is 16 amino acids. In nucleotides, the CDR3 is TGTGCCAGCAGCCGGGGGGAGGGAGGGGCGTACAATGAGCAGTTCTTC. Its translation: CASSRGEGGAYNEQFF.

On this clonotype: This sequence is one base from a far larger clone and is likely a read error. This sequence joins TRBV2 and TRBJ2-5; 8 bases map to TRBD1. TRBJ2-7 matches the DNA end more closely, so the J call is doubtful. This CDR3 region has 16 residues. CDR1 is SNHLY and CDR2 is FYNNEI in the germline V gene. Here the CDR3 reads CASRPFSGQGRHEQYF. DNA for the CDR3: TGTGCCAGCAGACCATTCAGCGGACAGGGAAGGCACGAGCAGTACTTC.

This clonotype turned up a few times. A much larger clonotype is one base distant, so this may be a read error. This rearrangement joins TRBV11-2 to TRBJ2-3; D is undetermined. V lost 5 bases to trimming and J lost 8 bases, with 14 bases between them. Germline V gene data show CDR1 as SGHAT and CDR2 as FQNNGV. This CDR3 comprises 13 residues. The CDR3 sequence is CASSASPGFTQYF. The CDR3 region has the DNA TGTGCCAGCAGCGCCTCCCCCGGGTTTACGCAGTATTTT.

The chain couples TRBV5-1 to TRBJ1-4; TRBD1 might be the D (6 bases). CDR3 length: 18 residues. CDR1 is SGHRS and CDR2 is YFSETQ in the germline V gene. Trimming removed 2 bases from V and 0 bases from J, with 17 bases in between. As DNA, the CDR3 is TGCGCCAGCAGCTTCAACCCAAGGGGGTCTGCAACTAATGAAAAACTGTTTTTT. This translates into CASSFNPRGSATNEKLFF.

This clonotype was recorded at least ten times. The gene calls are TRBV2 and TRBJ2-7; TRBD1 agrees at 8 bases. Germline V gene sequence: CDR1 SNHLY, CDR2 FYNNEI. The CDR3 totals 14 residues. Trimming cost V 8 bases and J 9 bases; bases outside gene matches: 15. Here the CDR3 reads CASQGARLMGGQYF. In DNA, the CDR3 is TGTGCCAGCCAGGGGGCGCGACTTATGGGGGGGCAGTACTTC.

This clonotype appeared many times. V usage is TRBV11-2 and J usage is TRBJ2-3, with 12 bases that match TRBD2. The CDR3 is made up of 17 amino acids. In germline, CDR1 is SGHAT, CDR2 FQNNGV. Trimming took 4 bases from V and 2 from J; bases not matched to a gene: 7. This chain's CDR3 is CASSSRTSGTITDTQYF. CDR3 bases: TGTGCCAGCAGCTCGCGGACTAGCGGGACGATCACAGATACGCAGTATTTT.